This entry lists 15 T cell receptor beta chains sequenced from one sample in a study of blood T cell repertoires in COVID-19. Repertoires were generated with immunoSEQ multiplex PCR, while TCRdb's copy carries only in-frame clones and drops some. This table has tens of thousands of clones, roughly 90% appearing once. The sequenced material came from peripheral blood. These receptors were taken from a human donor in a cohort sampled during active COVID-19.

The rearrangement joins TRBV6-1 to TRBJ1-1; possible D gene TRBD1, 5 bases. The CDR3 contains 16 residues. Germline V CDR1 and CDR2: MNHNS, SASEGT. The V end lost 3 bases, the J end lost 1 base, and 15 bases lay between the germline ends. The DNA for the CDR3 is TGTGCCAGCAGTGAGGGGCCAGCCCCACGGAACACTGAAGCTTTCTTT. It specifies CASSEGPAPRNTEAFF.

The table lists this clone with a count of one. The chain couples TRBV6-2 or TRBV6-3 to TRBJ2-5, with D perhaps matching TRBD2 (6 bases). Trimming took 2 bases from V and 5 from J, leaving 18 bases between them. Germline V lookup: CDR1 MNHEY, CDR2 SVGEGT. The CDR3 totals 16 residues. CDR3 DNA: TGTGCCAGCAGTTACCCGTACGTCGAGGCGGGGGAGACCCAGTACTTC. Amino acids: CASSYPYVEAGETQYF.

J is TRBJ2-1 and V is TRBV11-2; 10 bases fit TRBD2. V was clipped by 5 bases and J by 4 bases; unmatched bases: 5. The CDR3 length is 15 residues. Germline lookup yields CDR1 SGHAT and CDR2 FQNNGV. The CDR3 loop reads CASSPTSGNYNEQFF. The CDR3 bases are TGTGCCAGCAGCCCTACTAGCGGGAATTACAATGAGCAGTTCTTC.

The V and J genes are TRBV5-4 and TRBJ2-3, with 7 bases lining up with TRBD1. Looked up from germline, CDR1 is SGHNT and CDR2 is YYREEE (reference sequence). Losses at the gene ends were 9 bases for V and 0 bases for J; bases not matched to a gene: 4. The CDR3 totals 13 residues. The CDR3 bases are TGTGCCACCAGGACAGGCAGCACAGATACGCAGTATTTT. This translates into CATRTGSTDTQYF. Full variable domain (outside the CDR3, taken from reference TRBV5-4 and TRBJ2-3): ETGVTQSPTHLIKTRGQQVTLRCSSQSGHNTVSWYQQALGQGPQFIFQYYREEENGRGNFPPRFSGLQFPNYSSELNVNALELDDSALYLCATRTGSTDTQYFGPGTRLTVL.

The chain is built from TRBV24-1 and TRBJ2-1, with D maybe TRBD2 (6 bases). V lost 9 bases, J lost 7 bases, and 18 bases lay in between. CDR3 length equals 14 residues. Germline lookup yields CDR1 KGHDR and CDR2 SFDVKD. The CDR3: CATSGRSPENEQFF. In DNA form, the CDR3 reads TGTGCCACCTCCGGGAGAAGCCCAGAGAATGAGCAGTTCTTC.

This chain uses TRBV27 with TRBJ2-3; TRBD2 aligns across 13 bases. Trimming cost V 10 bases and J 4 bases; bases outside gene matches: 5. The length of the CDR3 is 14 residues. Germline CDR1 is MNHEY and CDR2 is SMNVEV (reference sequence). CDR3 sequence: CATKTSGRSDTQYF. The CDR3 region has the DNA TGTGCCACCAAGACTAGCGGGAGGTCAGATACGCAGTATTTT.

This clone was seen just once. The rearrangement uses TRBV29-1 and TRBJ2-7; 9 bases are shared with TRBD1. CDR3 length: 12 amino acids. V shed 7 bases and J 5 bases; nucleotides not matched to a gene: 6. Per the germline V gene, CDR1 is SQVTM and CDR2 is ANQGSEA. As DNA, the CDR3 is TGCAGCGCGGACAGGGGTACCAACGAGCAGTACTTC. It translates to CSADRGTNEQYF.

The chain recombines TRBV6-5 with TRBJ1-5; TRBD1 might be the D (5 bases). Germline CDR1 reads MNHEY; CDR2 reads SVGAGI. The CDR3 consists of 15 residues. Between the trimmed V and J ends, which lost 7 bases and 5 bases, there was a span of 18 bases. As DNA, the CDR3 is TGTGCCAGCAAAATAAGCGCAGGGTATCATCAGCCCCAGCATTTT. This gives the protein CASKISAGYHQPQHF.

This chain connects TRBV20-1 to TRBJ1-2; 10 nucleotides align to TRBD1. V lost 3 bases, J lost 4 bases, and 8 bases stayed unmatched. The CDR3 totals 15 residues. The germline V gene encodes CDR1 DFQATT and CDR2 SNEGSKA (reference sequence). The CDR3 DNA follows: TGCAGTGCTAGTCCTCGGACAGGGGGTGTCTATGGCTACACCTTC. This gives the protein CSASPRTGGVYGYTF.

This chain links TRBV28 with TRBJ1-2; 12 bases line up with TRBD1. Germline CDR1 reads MDHEN; CDR2 reads SYDVKM. Trimming cost V 6 bases and J 4 bases; bases outside gene matches: 0. The CDR3 runs to 13 residues. CDR3 protein: CASRGQGAYGYTF. CDR3 sequence (DNA): TGTGCCAGCAGGGGACAGGGGGCCTATGGCTACACCTTC.

In nucleotides, the CDR3 is TGTGCCAGCTCAAGTGGACAGGGGTCCTATGGCTACACCTTC. Protein sequence: CASSSGQGSYGYTF. This chain uses TRBV18 with TRBJ1-2, with 9 positions matching TRBD1. The CDR3 is 14 amino acids. V shed 5 bases and J 4 bases; nucleotides not matched to a gene: 5. In germline, CDR1 is KGHSH, CDR2 LQKENI.

The V gene is TRBV6-2 or TRBV6-3, the J gene TRBJ1-5; possible D gene TRBD1, 5 bases. The CDR3 runs 15 residues. The V end was cut by 2 bases, the J end by 2 bases, with 10 bases between. CDR1 and CDR2 (germline): MNHEY, SVGEGT. This CDR3 is CASSYGGSGNQPQHF. The CDR3, as DNA: TGTGCCAGCAGTTACGGGGGGTCCGGCAATCAGCCCCAGCATTTT.

The CDR3 DNA reads TGTGCCAGCAGCGGGTACGGCGGGGTGAACACTGAAGCTTTCTTT. The encoded protein is CASSGYGGVNTEAFF. This rearrangement joins TRBV9 to TRBJ1-1; D is ambiguous. CDR3 size: 15 residues. V was trimmed by 3 bases and J by 0 bases, leaving 12 bases between them. Germline CDR1 reads SGDLS; CDR2 reads YYNGEE.

CDR3 loop: CASSLLGTSGSYEQFF. The DNA of the CDR3 is TGTGCCAGCAGTTTATTGGGGACTAGCGGGAGTTATGAGCAGTTCTTC. The chain joins TRBV28 to TRBJ2-1; 14 nucleotides agree with TRBD2. CDR3 length: 16 residues. J gave up 8 bases and V 1 base, and 4 bases lay outside the gene matches. CDR1 and CDR2 from the germline V gene are MDHEN and SYDVKM.

This clone was recorded only once. V gene TRBV6-2 or TRBV6-3 combines with J gene TRBJ2-7; TRBD1 is a possible D gene (6 bases). The V end was cut by 0 bases, the J end by 6 bases, with 21 bases between. This CDR3 comprises 17 residues. Germline V CDR1 and CDR2: MNHEY, SVGEGT. The CDR3 bases are TGTGCCAGCAGTTACTCTAAGGTGGGGGCTCTCCGGGCCGAGCAGTACTTC. Translation gives CASSYSKVGALRAEQYF.